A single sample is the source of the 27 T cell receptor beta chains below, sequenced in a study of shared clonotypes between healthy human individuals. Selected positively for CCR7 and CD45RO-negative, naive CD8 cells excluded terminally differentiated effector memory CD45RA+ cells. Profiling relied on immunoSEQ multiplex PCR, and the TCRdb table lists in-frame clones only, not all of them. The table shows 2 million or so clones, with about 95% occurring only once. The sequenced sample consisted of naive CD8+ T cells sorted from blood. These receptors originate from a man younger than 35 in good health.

CDR3 sequence: CASSLDGPRETQYF. The CDR3 nucleotides are TGTGCCAGCAGCTTGGATGGCCCACGAGAGACCCAGTACTTC. This rearrangement joins TRBV5-6 to TRBJ2-5, with unresolved D. The CDR3 sequence is 14 residues long. CDR1 and CDR2 from the germline V gene are SGHDT and YYEEEE. With 0 bases removed from V and 4 bases from J, the gap between germline ends came to 10 bases.

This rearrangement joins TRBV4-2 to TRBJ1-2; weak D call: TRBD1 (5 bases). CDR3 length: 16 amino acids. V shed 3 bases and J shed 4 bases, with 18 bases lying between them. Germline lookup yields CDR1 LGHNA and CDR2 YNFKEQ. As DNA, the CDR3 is TGTGCCAGCAGCCAGGATTATGGGACCGTCGGCTATGGCTACACCTTC. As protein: CASSQDYGTVGYGYTF.

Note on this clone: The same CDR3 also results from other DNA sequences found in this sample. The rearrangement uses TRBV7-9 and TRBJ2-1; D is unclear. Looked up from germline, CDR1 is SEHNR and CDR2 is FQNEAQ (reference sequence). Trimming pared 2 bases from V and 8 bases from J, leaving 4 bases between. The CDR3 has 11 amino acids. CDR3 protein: CASSLIDEQFF. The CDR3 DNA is TGTGCCAGCAGCTTAATTGATGAGCAGTTCTTC. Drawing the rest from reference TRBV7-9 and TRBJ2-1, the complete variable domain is DTGVSQNPRHKITKRGQNVTFRCDPISEHNRLYWYRQTLGQGPEFLTYFQNEAQLEKSRLLSDRFSAERPKGSFSTLEIQRTEQGDSAMYLCASSLIDEQFFGPGTRLTVL.

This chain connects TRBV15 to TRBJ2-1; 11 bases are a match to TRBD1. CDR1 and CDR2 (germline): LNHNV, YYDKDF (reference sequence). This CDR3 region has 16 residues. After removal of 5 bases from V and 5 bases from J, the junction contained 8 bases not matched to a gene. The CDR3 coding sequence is TGTGCCACCAGCCCCTACTGGGGACAGGGGGACAATGAGCAGTTCTTC. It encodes CATSPYWGQGDNEQFF.

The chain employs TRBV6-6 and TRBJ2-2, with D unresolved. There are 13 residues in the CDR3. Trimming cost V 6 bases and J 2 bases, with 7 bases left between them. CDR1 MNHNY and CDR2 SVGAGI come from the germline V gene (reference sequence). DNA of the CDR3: TGTGCCAGCAGCGTCGGAAACACCGGGGAGCTGTTTTTT. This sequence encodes CASSVGNTGELFF.

The CDR3, as DNA: TGTGCCAGCAGCAAACGCTACGGGAGGGCCCATCATCCGGGACTCCAGTTCTTC. Translation gives CASSKRYGRAHHPGLQFF. The chain recombines TRBV21-1 with TRBJ2-1; the D call in the table, TRBD2, was not verified against the DNA. TRBV21-1 is a pseudogene segment. There are 18 residues in the CDR3.

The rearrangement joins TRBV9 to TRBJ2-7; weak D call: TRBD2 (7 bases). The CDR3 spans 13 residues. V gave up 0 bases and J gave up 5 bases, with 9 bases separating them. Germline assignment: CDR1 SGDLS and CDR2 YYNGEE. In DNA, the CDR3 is TGTGCCAGCAGCGTAGAGGGGGGGCACGAGCAGTACTTC. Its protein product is CASSVEGGHEQYF. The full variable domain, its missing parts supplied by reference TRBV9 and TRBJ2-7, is DSGVTQTPKHLITATGQRVTLRCSPRSGDLSVYWYQQSLDQGLQFLIQYYNGEERAKGNILERFSAQQFPDLHSELNLSSLELGDSALYFCASSVEGGHEQYFGPGTRLTVT.

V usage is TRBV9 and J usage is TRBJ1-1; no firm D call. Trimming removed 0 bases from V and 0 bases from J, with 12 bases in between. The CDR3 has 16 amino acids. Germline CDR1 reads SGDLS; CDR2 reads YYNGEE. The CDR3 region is CASSVVESHLNTEAFF. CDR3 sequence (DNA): TGTGCCAGCAGCGTAGTTGAATCACATTTGAACACTGAAGCTTTCTTT.

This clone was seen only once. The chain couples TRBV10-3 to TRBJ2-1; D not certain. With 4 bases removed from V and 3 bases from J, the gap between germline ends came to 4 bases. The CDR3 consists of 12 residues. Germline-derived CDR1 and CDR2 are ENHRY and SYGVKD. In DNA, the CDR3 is TGTGCCATCAGTGCCGACTACAATGAGCAGTTCTTC. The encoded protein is CAISADYNEQFF.

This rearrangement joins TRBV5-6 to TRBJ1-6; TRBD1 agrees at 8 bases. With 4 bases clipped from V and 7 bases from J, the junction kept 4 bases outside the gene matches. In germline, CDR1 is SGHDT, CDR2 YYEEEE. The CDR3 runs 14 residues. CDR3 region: CASSDRTGNSPLHF. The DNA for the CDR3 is TGTGCCAGCAGCGACAGGACAGGGAATTCACCCCTCCACTTT.

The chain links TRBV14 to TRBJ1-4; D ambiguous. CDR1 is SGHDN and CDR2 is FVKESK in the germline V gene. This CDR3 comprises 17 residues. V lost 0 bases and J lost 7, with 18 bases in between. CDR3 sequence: CASSQDSDFLWGEKLFF. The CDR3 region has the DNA TGTGCCAGCAGCCAAGATAGTGACTTTCTCTGGGGTGAAAAACTGTTTTTT.

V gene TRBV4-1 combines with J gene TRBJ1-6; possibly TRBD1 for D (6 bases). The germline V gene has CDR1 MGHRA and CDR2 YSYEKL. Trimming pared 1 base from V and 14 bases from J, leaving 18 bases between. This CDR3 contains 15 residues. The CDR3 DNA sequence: TGCGCCAGCAGCCAAGGGTCGGGGGCCGCCTTATCCCTCCACTTT. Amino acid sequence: CASSQGSGAALSLHF.

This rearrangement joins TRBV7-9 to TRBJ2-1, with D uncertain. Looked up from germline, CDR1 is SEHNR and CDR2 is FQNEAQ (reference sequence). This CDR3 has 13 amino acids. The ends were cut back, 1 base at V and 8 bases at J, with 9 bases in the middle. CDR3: CASSLGPIDEQFF. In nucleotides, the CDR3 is TGTGCCAGCAGCTTAGGGCCCATCGATGAGCAGTTCTTC. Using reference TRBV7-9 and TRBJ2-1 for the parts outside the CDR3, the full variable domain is DTGVSQNPRHKITKRGQNVTFRCDPISEHNRLYWYRQTLGQGPEFLTYFQNEAQLEKSRLLSDRFSAERPKGSFSTLEIQRTEQGDSAMYLCASSLGPIDEQFFGPGTRLTVL.

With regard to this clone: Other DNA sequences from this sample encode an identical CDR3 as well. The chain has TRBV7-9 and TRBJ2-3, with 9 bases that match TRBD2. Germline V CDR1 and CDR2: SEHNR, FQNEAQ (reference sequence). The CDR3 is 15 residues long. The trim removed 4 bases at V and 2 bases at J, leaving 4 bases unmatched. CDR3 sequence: CASSSSGDSTDTQYF. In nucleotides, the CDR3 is TGTGCCAGCAGCTCTAGCGGGGATTCCACAGATACGCAGTATTTT.

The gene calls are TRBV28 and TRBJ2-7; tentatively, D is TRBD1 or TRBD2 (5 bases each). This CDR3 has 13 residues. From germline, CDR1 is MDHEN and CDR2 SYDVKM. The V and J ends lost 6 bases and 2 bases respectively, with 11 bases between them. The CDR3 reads CASRLGATYEQYF. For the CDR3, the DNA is TGTGCCAGCAGACTCGGGGCCACCTACGAGCAGTACTTC.

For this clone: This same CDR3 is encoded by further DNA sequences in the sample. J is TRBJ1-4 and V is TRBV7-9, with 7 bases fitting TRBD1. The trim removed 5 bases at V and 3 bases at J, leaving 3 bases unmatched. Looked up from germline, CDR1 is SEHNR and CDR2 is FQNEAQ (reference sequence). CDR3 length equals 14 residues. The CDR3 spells CASSRGTANEKLFF. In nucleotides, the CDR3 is TGTGCCAGCAGCCGCGGGACAGCTAATGAAAAACTGTTTTTT.

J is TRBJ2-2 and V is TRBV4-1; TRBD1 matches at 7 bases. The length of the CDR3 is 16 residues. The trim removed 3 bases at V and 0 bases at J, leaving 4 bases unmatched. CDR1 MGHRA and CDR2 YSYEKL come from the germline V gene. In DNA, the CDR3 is TGCGCCAGCAGCCAGAGACAGGGACCGAACACCGGGGAGCTGTTTTTT. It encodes CASSQRQGPNTGELFF.

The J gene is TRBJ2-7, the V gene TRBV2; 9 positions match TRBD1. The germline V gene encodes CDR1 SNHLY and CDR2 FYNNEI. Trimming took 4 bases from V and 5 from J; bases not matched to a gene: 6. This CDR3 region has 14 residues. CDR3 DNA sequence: TGTGCCAGCAGTGTTGGGACAGGGCTTGACGAGCAGTACTTC. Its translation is CASSVGTGLDEQYF.

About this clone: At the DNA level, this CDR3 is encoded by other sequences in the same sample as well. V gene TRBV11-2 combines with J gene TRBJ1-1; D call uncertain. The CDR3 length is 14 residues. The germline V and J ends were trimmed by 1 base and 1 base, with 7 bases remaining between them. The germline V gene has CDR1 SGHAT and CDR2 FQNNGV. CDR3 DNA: TGTGCCAGCAGCTTAGGGACGGGGAACACTGAAGCTTTCTTT. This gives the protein CASSLGTGNTEAFF.

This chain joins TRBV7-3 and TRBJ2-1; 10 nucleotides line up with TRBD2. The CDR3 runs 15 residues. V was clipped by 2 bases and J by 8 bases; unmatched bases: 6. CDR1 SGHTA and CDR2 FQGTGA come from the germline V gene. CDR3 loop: CASSLGASGGDEQFF. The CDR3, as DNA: TGTGCCAGCAGCTTAGGGGCTAGCGGGGGAGATGAGCAGTTCTTC.

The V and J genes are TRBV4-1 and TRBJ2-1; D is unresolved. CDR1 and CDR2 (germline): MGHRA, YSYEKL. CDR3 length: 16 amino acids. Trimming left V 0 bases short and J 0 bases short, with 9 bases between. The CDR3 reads CASSQDATSSYNEQFF. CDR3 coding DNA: TGCGCCAGCAGCCAAGACGCGACAAGCTCCTACAATGAGCAGTTCTTC.

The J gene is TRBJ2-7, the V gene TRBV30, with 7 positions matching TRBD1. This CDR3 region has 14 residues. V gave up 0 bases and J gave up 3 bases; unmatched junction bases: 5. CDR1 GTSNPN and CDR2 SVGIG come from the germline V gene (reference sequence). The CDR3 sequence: CAWSVTGDDYEQYF. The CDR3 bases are TGTGCCTGGAGTGTAACAGGGGATGACTACGAGCAGTACTTC.

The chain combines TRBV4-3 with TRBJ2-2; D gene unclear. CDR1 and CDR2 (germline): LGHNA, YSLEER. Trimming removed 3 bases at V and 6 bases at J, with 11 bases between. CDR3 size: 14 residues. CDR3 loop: CASSHGKGAGELFF. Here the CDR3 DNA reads TGCGCCAGCAGCCATGGGAAAGGCGCCGGGGAGCTGTTTTTT.

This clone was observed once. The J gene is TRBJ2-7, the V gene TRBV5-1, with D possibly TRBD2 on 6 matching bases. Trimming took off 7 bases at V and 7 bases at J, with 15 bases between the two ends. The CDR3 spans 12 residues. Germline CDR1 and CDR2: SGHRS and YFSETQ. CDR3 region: CASGYGGDEQYF. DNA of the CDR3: TGCGCCAGCGGATATGGAGGGGATGAGCAGTACTTC.

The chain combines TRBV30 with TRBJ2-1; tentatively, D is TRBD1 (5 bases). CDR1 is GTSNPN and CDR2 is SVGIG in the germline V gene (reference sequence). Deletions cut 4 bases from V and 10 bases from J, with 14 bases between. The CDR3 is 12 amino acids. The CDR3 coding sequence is TGTGCCTGGAAGTCCATGCCAGGGGAGCAGTTCTTC. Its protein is CAWKSMPGEQFF.

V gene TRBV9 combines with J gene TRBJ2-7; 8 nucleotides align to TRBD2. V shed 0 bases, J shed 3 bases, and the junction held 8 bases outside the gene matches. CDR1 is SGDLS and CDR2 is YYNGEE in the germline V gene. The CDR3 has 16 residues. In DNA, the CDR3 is TGTGCCAGCAGCGTAGGAATTAGCGGGGCAAACTACGAGCAGTACTTC. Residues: CASSVGISGANYEQYF.

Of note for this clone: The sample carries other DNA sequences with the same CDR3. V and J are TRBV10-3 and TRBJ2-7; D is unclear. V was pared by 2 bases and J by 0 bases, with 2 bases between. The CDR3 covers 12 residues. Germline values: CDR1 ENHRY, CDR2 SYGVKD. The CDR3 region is CAISEDSYEQYF. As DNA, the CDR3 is TGTGCCATCAGTGAGGACTCCTACGAGCAGTACTTC.